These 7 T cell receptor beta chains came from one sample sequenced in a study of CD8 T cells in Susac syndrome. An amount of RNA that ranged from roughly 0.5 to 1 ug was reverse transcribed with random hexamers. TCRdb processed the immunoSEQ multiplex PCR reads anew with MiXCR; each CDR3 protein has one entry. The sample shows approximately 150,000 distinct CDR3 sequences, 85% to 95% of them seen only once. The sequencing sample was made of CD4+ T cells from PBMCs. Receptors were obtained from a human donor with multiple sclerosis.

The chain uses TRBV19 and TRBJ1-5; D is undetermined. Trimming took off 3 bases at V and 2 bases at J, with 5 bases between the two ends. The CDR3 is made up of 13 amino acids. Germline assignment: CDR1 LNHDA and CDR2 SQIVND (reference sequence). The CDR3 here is CASSIERNQPQHF. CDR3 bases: TGTGCCAGTAGTATCGAGCGCAATCAGCCCCAGCATTTT.

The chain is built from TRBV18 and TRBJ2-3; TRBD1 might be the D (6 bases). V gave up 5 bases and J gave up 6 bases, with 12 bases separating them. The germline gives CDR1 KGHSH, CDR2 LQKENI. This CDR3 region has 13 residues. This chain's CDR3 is CASSTGMGDTQYF. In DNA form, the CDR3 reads TGTGCCAGCTCAACAGGGATGGGGGATACGCAGTATTTT.

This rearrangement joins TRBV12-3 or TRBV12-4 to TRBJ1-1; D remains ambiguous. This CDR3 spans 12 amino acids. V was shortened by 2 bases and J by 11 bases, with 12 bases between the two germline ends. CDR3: CASSLTGTRAFF. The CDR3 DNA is TGTGCCAGCAGTTTAACTGGAACTAGGGCTTTCTTT.

The CDR3: CARRGSPVPEQYF. Written as DNA, the CDR3 is TGTGCCAGGAGGGGTTCCCCCGTGCCGGAGCAGTACTTC. This chain links TRBV27 with TRBJ2-7; D tentatively reads TRBD1 or TRBD2 (5 bases each). With 9 bases removed from V and 7 bases from J, the gap between germline ends came to 19 bases. This CDR3 is 13 amino acids long. Germline CDR1 is MNHEY and CDR2 is SMNVEV (reference sequence).

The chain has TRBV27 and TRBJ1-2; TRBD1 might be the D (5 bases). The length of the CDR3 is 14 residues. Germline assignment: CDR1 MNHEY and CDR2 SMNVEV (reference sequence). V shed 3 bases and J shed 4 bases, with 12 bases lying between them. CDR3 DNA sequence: TGTGCCAGCAGTTTTCGTGAGACAGTCTATGGCTACACCTTC. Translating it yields CASSFRETVYGYTF.

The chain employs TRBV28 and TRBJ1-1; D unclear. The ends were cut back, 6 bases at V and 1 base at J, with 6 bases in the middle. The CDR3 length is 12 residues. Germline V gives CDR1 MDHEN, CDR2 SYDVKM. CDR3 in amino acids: CASSVTNTEAFF. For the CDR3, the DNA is TGTGCCAGCAGCGTCACGAACACTGAAGCTTTCTTT. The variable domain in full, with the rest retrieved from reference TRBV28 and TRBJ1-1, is DVKVTQSSRYLVKRTGEKVFLECVQDMDHENMFWYRQDPGLGLRLIYFSYDVKMKEKGDIPEGYSVSREKKERFSLILESASTNQTSMYLCASSVTNTEAFFGQGTRLTVV.

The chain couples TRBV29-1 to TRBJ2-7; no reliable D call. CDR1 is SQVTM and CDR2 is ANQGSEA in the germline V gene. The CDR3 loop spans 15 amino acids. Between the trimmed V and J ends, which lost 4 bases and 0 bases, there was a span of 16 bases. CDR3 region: CSVGTAIQSSYEQYF. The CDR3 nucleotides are TGCAGCGTTGGGACGGCGATTCAAAGCTCCTACGAGCAGTACTTC.